The present T cell receptor (beta chain) was sequenced within a study of blood T cell repertoires in COVID-19. Study overall: There were acute and convalescent COVID-19 samples, and they came from the United States, Italy and Spain. T cells, B-cell-depleted T cells, or PBMCs supplied cDNA or gDNA.

Per the authors' pipeline: Estimation of nucleated cell counts relied on the amplification of reference gene primers. Profiled with immunoSEQ multiplex PCR; TCRdb holds only in-frame clones, not every one. That table furnishes V, J and clone size, whereas the DNA furnished D and trimming. In the table there are roughly 50,000 clones, around nine tenths of which are singletons. CDR3 size: 15 residues. Between the trimmed V and J ends, which lost 1 base and 2 bases, there was a span of 9 bases. Germline CDR1 MNHNS, CDR2 SASEGT. The V and J genes are TRBV6-1 and TRBJ1-5; D remains ambiguous. Sequenced: peripheral blood. The sequence was collected from a man aged 80 or over with acute or convalescent COVID-19. The CDR3 reads CASSEVGRGNQPQHF. The CDR3 region has the DNA TGTGCCAGCAGTGAAGTAGGGAGAGGCAATCAGCCCCAGCATTTT.